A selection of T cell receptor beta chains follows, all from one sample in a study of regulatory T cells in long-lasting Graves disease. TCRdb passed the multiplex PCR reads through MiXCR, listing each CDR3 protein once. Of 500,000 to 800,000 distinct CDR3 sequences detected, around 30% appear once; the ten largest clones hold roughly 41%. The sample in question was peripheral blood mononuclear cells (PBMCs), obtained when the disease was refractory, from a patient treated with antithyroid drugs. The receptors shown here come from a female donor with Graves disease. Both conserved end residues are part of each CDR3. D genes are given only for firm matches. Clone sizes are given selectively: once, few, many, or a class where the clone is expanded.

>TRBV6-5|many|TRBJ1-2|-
CASSLTRDYGYTF
TGTGCCAGCAGTTTGACTCGGGACTATGGCTACACCTTC
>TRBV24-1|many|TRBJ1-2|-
CATSDIGSNYGYTF
TGTGCCACCAGTGATATCGGGAGTAACTATGGCTACACCTTC
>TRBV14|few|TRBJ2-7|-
CASSHKRTASWEQYF
TGTGCCAGCAGCCACAAACGGACAGCGTCTTGGGAGCAGTACTTC
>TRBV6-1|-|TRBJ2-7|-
CASRTVLYEQYF
TGTGCCAGCCGGACCGTCTTGTACGAGCAGTACTTC
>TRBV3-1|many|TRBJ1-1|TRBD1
CASRRGQGNTEAFF
TGTGCCAGCAGGCGAGGACAGGGGAACACTGAAGCTTTCTTT
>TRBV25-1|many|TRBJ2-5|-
CASSDPPSTQYF
TGTGCCAGCAGTGACCCCCCGTCAACCCAGTACTTC
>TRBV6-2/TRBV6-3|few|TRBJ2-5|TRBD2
CASSYSSGSGVETQYF
TGTGCCAGCAGTTACTCTAGCGGGAGTGGGGTAGAGACCCAGTACTTC
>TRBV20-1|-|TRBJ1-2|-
CSAREDVWWGLNGYTF
TGCAGTGCTAGAGAAGATGTTTGGTGGGGGCTGAATGGCTACACCTTC
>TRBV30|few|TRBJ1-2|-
CAWRKVGSANYGYTF
TGTGCCTGGAGGAAGGTGGGCTCAGCTAACTATGGCTACACCTTC
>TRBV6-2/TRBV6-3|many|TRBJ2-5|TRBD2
CASSTSDQETQYF
TGTGCCAGCAGTACTAGCGACCAAGAGACCCAGTACTTC